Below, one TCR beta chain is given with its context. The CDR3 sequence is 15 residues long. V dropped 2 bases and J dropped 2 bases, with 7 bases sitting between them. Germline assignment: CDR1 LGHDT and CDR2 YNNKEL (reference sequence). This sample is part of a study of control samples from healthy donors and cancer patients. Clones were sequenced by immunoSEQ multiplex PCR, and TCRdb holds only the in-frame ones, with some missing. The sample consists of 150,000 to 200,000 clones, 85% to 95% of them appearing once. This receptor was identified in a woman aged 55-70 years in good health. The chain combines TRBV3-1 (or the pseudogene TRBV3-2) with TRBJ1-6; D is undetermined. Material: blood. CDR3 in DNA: TGTGCCAGCAGCCAATCTGGCGCCTATAATTCACCCCTCCACTTT. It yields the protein CASSQSGAYNSPLHF.